The present T cell receptor beta chain was sequenced within a study of blood T cell repertoires in COVID-19. Clinical history reported by participants formed the basis on which cohorts were assigned. CDR3 size: 16 residues. Germline CDR1 reads SGDLS; CDR2 reads YYNGEE. V was pared by 4 bases and J by 6 bases, with 9 bases of the junction left unmatched. Repertoires were generated with immunoSEQ multiplex PCR, while TCRdb's copy carries only in-frame clones and drops some. The sample includes approximately 300,000 clones, just over 85% of them seen just once. What was sequenced was PBMCs or T cells enriched from blood (not recorded which). V and J are TRBV9 and TRBJ2-1; 11 nucleotides align to TRBD1. The TCR comes from a woman between 18 and 29 years old who had recovered from COVID-19. The CDR3, as DNA: TGTGCCAGCAGCTCACAAAGGACAGGGGGCATCAATGAGCAGTTCTTC. It translates to CASSSQRTGGINEQFF.